The rows below give T cell receptor beta chains drawn from one sample of a study of response to subunit inactivated influenza vaccine. TCRdb re-analysed the RT-PCR reads in MiXCR, keeping a single row per CDR3 protein. The table includes 500,000 to 550,000 distinct CDR3 sequences, approximately 7.2% detected once. The source material was PBMCs from blood, sampled around 25 months after vaccination. The receptors were sampled from a man in his fifties or sixties who received an inactivated influenza vaccine. Both conserved end residues are part of each CDR3. D genes are given only for firm matches. The listing skips clone size in some rows; elsewhere it reads once, few, many or a size class.

j_call,v_call,d_call,clone_size,cdr3_nt,cdr3_aa
TRBJ2-7,TRBV7-2,NA,many,TGTGCCAGCAGCTTACAGGGGCAGTCGGCCTACGAGCAGTACTTC,CASSLQGQSAYEQYF
TRBJ2-5,TRBV24-1,NA,many,TGTGCCACCAGTGATGGTGCCGGGTCGGAGACCCAGTACTTC,CATSDGAGSETQYF
TRBJ2-5,TRBV10-3,TRBD1,NA,TGTGCCATCAGAGGGACAGAACAAGAGACCCAGTACTTC,CAIRGTEQETQYF
TRBJ1-5,TRBV20-1,NA,many,TGCAGTGCTCGGACGGGCGTGAATCAGCCCCAGCATTTT,CSARTGVNQPQHF
TRBJ2-5,TRBV28,TRBD2,NA,TGTGCCAGCAGAACGTTTAGCGGGAGCGCGGAGACCCAGTACTTC,CASRTFSGSAETQYF
TRBJ2-2,TRBV5-1,NA,few,TGCGCCAGCAGCTTGGTCGTCGGGGGCACCGGGGAGCTGTTTTTT,CASSLVVGGTGELFF
TRBJ2-4,TRBV7-2,TRBD2,few,TGTGCCAGCAGCCCGGACGCGGGAGGGGGGAACATTCAGTACTTC,CASSPDAGGGNIQYF
TRBJ2-7,TRBV7-9,TRBD1,NA,TGTGCCAGCAGCCCTGGACAGGTCCGATACGAGCAGTACTTC,CASSPGQVRYEQYF
TRBJ1-3,TRBV3-1,NA,many,TGTGCCAGCCGCCATCGGACTCTCTCTGGAAACACCATATATTTT,CASRHRTLSGNTIYF
TRBJ2-1,TRBV2,NA,few,TGTGCCAGCAGGGATGCCCATCCCAAGCAGTTCTTC,CASRDAHPKQFF
TRBJ1-2,TRBV27,TRBD1,many,TGTGCCAGCAGTTCCAGGACAGGCGCGAAAGTCTTC,CASSSRTGAKVF
TRBJ1-2,TRBV4-1,NA,few,TGCGCCAGCAGCCAAGCGCCGCGGTATGGCTACACCTTC,CASSQAPRYGYTF
TRBJ2-3,TRBV11-2,TRBD2,many,TGTGCCAGCACCCTCTCTAGCGGGTACACAGATACGCAGTATTTT,CASTLSSGYTDTQYF
TRBJ2-7,TRBV29-1,NA,few,TGCAGCGTCGCAACCGGGGGCAGGGCGTACGAGCAGTACTTC,CSVATGGRAYEQYF
TRBJ1-2,TRBV9,NA,NA,TGTGCCAGCAGCGTAGCCGCGGGTCCATCTAACTATGGCTACACCTTC,CASSVAAGPSNYGYTF
TRBJ1-1,TRBV5-5,NA,few,TGTGCCAGCACCCTTGTCCCAACCTGGACAGCGAACACTGAAGCTTTCTTT,CASTLVPTWTANTEAFF
TRBJ2-5,TRBV28,TRBD2,many,TGTGCCAGCGAAGGCCCCCCGGGGGGGCTCCAAGAGACCCAGTACTTC,CASEGPPGGLQETQYF
TRBJ2-5,TRBV20-1,NA,many,TGCAGTGCTAGAGATTCTCGGCTGACAACACAAGAGACCCAGTACTTC,CSARDSRLTTQETQYF
TRBJ1-6,TRBV2,TRBD1,many,TGTGCCAGCAGTGTGGAGGGGGCCGTTCAATCCCTCCACTTT,CASSVEGAVQSLHF
TRBJ2-3,TRBV4-2,NA,many,TGTGCCAGCAGCCTACAAGCGGGTGAGAACACAGATACGCAGTATTTT,CASSLQAGENTDTQYF
TRBJ2-5,TRBV9,NA,NA,TGTGCCAGCAGCATCACCCCCCGGGACGATGGTGTAGAGACCCAGTACTTC,CASSITPRDDGVETQYF
TRBJ1-1,TRBV5-1,NA,few,TGCGCCAGCAGCTTTACGGGGGGGAAGACTGAAGCTTTCTTT,CASSFTGGKTEAFF
TRBJ2-7,TRBV11-2,NA,NA,TGTGCCAGCAGCTTATCTCAGGGACCCGTTGGGGAGCAGTACTTC,CASSLSQGPVGEQYF
TRBJ1-1,TRBV18,NA,NA,TGTGCCAGCTGGGGACTAGTGGGCACTGAAGCTTTCTTT,CASWGLVGTEAFF
TRBJ1-1,TRBV3-1,NA,NA,TGTGCCAGCAGCCAAGGGGAATGGGGGGCAGCTTTCTTT,CASSQGEWGAAFF
TRBJ2-1,TRBV5-5,NA,many,TGTGCCAGCAGCTTGGCCCCAGAACCCTACAATGAGCAGTTCTTC,CASSLAPEPYNEQFF
TRBJ1-6,TRBV10-3,NA,NA,TGTGCCATCAGTGAGTCGAGTTCGAGCTCCTATAATTCACCCCTCCACTTT,CAISESSSSSYNSPLHF
TRBJ2-2,TRBV6-1,NA,few,TGTGCCAGCACTCGGTACAGGACCTCGAACACCGGGGAGCTGTTTTTT,CASTRYRTSNTGELFF
TRBJ1-2,TRBV28,NA,NA,TGTGCCAGCAGTTTCCCGGACTATGGCTACACCTTC,CASSFPDYGYTF
TRBJ2-3,TRBV4-2,TRBD2,NA,TGTGCCAGCAGCCAAGGGCCTAGCGGGGACCGAGATACGCAGTATTTT,CASSQGPSGDRDTQYF
TRBJ1-4,TRBV6-5,TRBD1,few,TGTGCCAGCAGTTACCGAGTCCCGACAGGGTCCTCTAGTGAAAAACTGTTTTTT,CASSYRVPTGSSSEKLFF
TRBJ2-5,TRBV2,NA,NA,TGTGCCAGCAGTGAAGCGCACAGCGGCCAAGAGACCCAGTACTTC,CASSEAHSGQETQYF
TRBJ2-5,TRBV28,TRBD2,few,TGTGCCAGCCGGGGGGGTCGCCTTCAAGAGACCCAGTACTTC,CASRGGRLQETQYF
TRBJ1-6,TRBV9,NA,few,TGTGCCAGCAGCGATTCGACAGGATGGTATTCACCCCTCCACTTT,CASSDSTGWYSPLHF
TRBJ2-1,TRBV12-3/TRBV12-4,NA,NA,TGTGCCAGCACTACCAAGGCCACCCGGGGCAATGAGCAGTTCTTC,CASTTKATRGNEQFF
TRBJ1-6,TRBV10-2,NA,many,TGCGCCAGCAGTGATTGGATAGAGAATTCACCCCTCCACTTT,CASSDWIENSPLHF
TRBJ2-1,TRBV20-1,TRBD1,many,TGCAGTGCTCTGTCGACAGGGGGCCGGTATGAGCAGTTCTTC,CSALSTGGRYEQFF
TRBJ1-2,TRBV24-1,TRBD1,many,TGTGCCACCAGTGATGCGACAGGGAGATATGGCTACACCTTC,CATSDATGRYGYTF
TRBJ2-5,TRBV11-2,TRBD2,NA,TGTGCCAGCAGCTTAGAACTAGCGGGGCCCCAAGAGACCCAGTACTTC,CASSLELAGPQETQYF
TRBJ1-3,TRBV6-5,NA,few,TGTGCCAGCAGTTACGGAGGAAGGGGGGACACCATATATTTT,CASSYGGRGDTIYF
TRBJ2-5,TRBV5-1,NA,many,TGCGCCAGCAGCCCTGGGGGGGCCGAAGAGACCCAGTACTTC,CASSPGGAEETQYF
TRBJ2-1,TRBV20-1,NA,few,TGCAGTGCTAGGGCAATAGACAGCTCCTACAATGAGCAGTTCTTC,CSARAIDSSYNEQFF
TRBJ2-3,TRBV5-1,NA,many,TGCGCCAGCAGCTTAGAGATCGCAGATACGCAGTATTTT,CASSLEIADTQYF
TRBJ2-1,TRBV4-3,NA,NA,TGCGCCAGCAGCCAAGATGGGGGGCTCTACAATGAGCAGTTCTTC,CASSQDGGLYNEQFF
TRBJ2-2,TRBV7-7,TRBD2,many,TGTGCCAGCAGCTTTGGGGGGACTAGCGAGGCCGGGGAGCTGTTTTTT,CASSFGGTSEAGELFF
TRBJ2-7,TRBV28,NA,few,TGTGCCATCATCGGACATTTCTCCTACGAGCAGTACTTC,CAIIGHFSYEQYF
TRBJ1-2,TRBV20-1,NA,few,TGCAGTGCTAGATGGGGTTATGGCTACACCTTC,CSARWGYGYTF
TRBJ2-7,TRBV10-3,NA,few,TGTGCCATCAGTGAGGGCCAGCTGAACTCCTACGAGCAGTACTTC,CAISEGQLNSYEQYF
TRBJ2-5,TRBV9,NA,many,TGTGCCAGCAGCGTAGGATATACTCAAGAGACCCAGTACTTC,CASSVGYTQETQYF
TRBJ1-1,TRBV6-1,TRBD1,NA,TGTGCCAGCAGAGATTCAGGGGGCTCGGAAGCTTTCTTT,CASRDSGGSEAFF
TRBJ2-7,TRBV5-4,NA,NA,TGTGCCAGCAGCTTGGTTAATGCGGAGCAGTACTTC,CASSLVNAEQYF
TRBJ1-4,TRBV15,NA,NA,TGTGCCACCAGCGGACACCGGGCCACTTATGAAAAACTGTTTTTT,CATSGHRATYEKLFF
TRBJ1-2,TRBV29-1,NA,few,TGCAGCGCTCTAGGGACAAACTATGGCTACACCTTC,CSALGTNYGYTF
TRBJ2-7,TRBV20-1,NA,few,TGCAGCCCCCGCCCACCCCTTGGAGGGAAGGACTACGAGCAGTACTTC,CSPRPPLGGKDYEQYF
TRBJ2-3,TRBV3-1,TRBD2,few,TGTGCCAGCAGTCCGAAGGGGACTAGCTCGGATACGCAGTATTTT,CASSPKGTSSDTQYF
TRBJ2-5,TRBV7-8,TRBD1,NA,TGTGCCAGCAGCGGGATGGGGAGACAGGGGTCGGAGACCCAGTACTTC,CASSGMGRQGSETQYF